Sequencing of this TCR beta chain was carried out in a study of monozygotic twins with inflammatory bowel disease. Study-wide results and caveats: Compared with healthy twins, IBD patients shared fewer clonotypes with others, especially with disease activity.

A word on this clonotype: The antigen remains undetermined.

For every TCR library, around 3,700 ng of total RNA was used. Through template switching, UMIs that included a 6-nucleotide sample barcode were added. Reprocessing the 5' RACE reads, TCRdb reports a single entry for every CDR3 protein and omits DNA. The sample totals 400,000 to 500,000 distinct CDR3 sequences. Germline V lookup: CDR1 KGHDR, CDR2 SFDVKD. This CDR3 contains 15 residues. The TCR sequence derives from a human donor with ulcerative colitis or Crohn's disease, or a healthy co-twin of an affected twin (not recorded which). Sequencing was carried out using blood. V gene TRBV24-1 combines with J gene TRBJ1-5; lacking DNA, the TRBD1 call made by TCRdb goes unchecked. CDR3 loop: CATSDSLGPNQPQHF.